This TCR beta chain was found in a study of CXCR3-negative and CXCR3-positive naive CD8 T cells. In preparing the TRB cDNA libraries, 5' RACE with UMI labels was used. No DNA is given; TCRdb re-called the 5' RACE reads and lists each CDR3 protein once. The sample's table shows 150,000 or so distinct CDR3 sequences. Study-level findings and limits: Against CXCR3-negative naive cells, CXCR3-positive naive cells showed more hydrophobic TRB CDR3s.

Comments on this clonotype: What it binds is not known.

The CD45RO-CCR7+CD27+CD95- phenotype denoted naive CD8+ T cells. The receptor was isolated from a human donor in good health. Some clones in this sample may be carry-over from other donors' samples. The material sequenced was naive CXCR3+ CD8+ T cells from blood. Subset described: CD45RO-CCR7+CD27+CD95- naive CD8+ T cells expressing CXCR3 (TNR3+).

CDR3 in amino acids: CASGPTSGSYEQYF. The gene calls are TRBV19 and TRBJ2-7; TCRdb names TRBD2, which stays unverified in the absence of DNA. From germline, CDR1 is LNHDA and CDR2 SQIVND (reference sequence). This CDR3 contains 14 residues.